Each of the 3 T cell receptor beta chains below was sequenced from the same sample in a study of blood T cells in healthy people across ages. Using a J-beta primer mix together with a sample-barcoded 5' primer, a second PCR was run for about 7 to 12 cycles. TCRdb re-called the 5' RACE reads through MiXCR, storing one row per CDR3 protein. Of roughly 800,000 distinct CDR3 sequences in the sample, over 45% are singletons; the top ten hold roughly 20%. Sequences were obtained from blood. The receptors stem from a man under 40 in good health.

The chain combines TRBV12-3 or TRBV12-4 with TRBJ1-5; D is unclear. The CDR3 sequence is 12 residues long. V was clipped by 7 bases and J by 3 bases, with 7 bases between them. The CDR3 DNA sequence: TGTGCCAGCATGGCCAACAATCAGCCCCAGCATTTT. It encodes CASMANNQPQHF.

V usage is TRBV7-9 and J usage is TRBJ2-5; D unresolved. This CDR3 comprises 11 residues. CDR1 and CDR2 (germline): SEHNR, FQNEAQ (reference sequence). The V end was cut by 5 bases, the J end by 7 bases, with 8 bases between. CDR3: CASSPQWTQYF. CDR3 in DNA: TGTGCCAGCAGCCCTCAGTGGACCCAGTACTTC.

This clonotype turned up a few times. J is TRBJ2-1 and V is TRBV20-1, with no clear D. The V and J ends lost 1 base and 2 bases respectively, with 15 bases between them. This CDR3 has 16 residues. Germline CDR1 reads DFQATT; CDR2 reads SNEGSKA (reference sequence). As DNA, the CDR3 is TGCAGTGCTAGAGCCGGTGCCATTCGAGCCTACAATGAGCAGTTCTTC. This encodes CSARAGAIRAYNEQFF.